This T cell receptor (beta chain) was sequenced in a study of blood T cell repertoires in COVID-19. Whole-study context: Samples came from the United States, Italy and Spain, spanning acute and convalescent COVID-19.

CDR3 size: 14 residues. The germline V gene encodes CDR1 SGHRS and CDR2 YFSETQ. V trimming: 0 bases; J trimming: 2 bases; junction bases outside the gene matches: 1. Some clones are missing from TCRdb's copy, which holds only in-frame ones; the method was immunoSEQ multiplex PCR. Of 300,000 to 450,000 clones in the sample, approximately 81% were seen once. The chain carries TRBV5-1 and TRBJ2-7; TRBD1 agrees at 8 bases. The material sequenced was peripheral blood. The source is a young woman with acute or convalescent COVID-19. CDR3 region: CASSLEDRAYEQYF. The CDR3 bases are TGCGCCAGCAGCTTGGAGGACAGGGCCTACGAGCAGTACTTC.